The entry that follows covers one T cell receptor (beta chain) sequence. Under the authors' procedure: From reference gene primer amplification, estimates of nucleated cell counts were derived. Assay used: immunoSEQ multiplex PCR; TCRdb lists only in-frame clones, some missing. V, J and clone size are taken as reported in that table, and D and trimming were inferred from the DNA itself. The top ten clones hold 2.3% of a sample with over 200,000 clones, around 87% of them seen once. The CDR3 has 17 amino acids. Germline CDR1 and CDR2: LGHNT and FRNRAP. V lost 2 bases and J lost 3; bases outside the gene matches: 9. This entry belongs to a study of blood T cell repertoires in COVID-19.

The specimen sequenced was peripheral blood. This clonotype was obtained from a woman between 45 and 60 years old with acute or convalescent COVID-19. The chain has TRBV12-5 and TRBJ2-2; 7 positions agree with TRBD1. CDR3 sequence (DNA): TGTGCTAGTGGTTTGATACAGACAGGGTTGGACACCGGGGAGCTGTTTTTT. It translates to CASGLIQTGLDTGELFF. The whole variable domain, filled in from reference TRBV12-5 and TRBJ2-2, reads DARVTQTPRHKVTEMGQEVTMRCQPILGHNTVFWYRQTMMQGLELLAYFRNRAPLDDSGMPKDRFSAEMPDATLATLKIQPSEPRDSAVYFCASGLIQTGLDTGELFFGEGSRLTVL.